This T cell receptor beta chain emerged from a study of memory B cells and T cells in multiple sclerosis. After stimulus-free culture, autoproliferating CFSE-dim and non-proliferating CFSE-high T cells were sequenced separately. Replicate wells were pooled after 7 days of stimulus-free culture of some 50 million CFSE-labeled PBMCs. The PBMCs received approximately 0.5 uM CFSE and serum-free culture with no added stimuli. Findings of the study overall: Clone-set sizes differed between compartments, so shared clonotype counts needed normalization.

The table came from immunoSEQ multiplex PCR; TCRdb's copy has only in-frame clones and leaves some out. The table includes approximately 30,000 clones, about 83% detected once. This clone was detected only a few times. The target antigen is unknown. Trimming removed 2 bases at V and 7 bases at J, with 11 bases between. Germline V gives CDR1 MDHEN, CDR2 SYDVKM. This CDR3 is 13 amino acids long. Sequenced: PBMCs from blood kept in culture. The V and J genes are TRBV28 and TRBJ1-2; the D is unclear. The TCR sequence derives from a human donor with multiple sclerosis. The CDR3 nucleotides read TGTGCCAGCAGTTTAGTGCATGGACCTGGCTACACCTTC. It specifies CASSLVHGPGYTF.